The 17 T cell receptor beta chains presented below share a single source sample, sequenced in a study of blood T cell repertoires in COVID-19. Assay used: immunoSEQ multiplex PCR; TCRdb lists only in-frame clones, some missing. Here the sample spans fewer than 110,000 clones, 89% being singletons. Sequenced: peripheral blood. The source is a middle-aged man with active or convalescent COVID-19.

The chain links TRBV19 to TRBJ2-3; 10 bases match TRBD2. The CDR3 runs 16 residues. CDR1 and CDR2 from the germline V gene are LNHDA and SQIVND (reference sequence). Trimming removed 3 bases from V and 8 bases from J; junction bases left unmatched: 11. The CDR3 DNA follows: TGTGCCAGTAGTATGGAGGCTAGCGGGAGCCATCTTACGCAGTATTTT. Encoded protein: CASSMEASGSHLTQYF.

CDR3 coding DNA: TGTGCCAGCAGCCCCGTTACTAGCGCGGAGACCCAGTACTTC. This gives the protein CASSPVTSAETQYF. V is TRBV7-2 and J is TRBJ2-5; 7 bases are a match to TRBD2. The junction had 8 bases not matched to a gene; V was cut back by 5 bases and J by 5 bases. Looked up from germline, CDR1 is SGHTA and CDR2 is FQGNSA. The CDR3 runs to 14 residues.

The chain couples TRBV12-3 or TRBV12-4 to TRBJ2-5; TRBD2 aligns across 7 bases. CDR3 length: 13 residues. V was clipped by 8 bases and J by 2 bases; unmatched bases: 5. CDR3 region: CASAASGQETQYF. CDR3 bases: TGTGCCAGCGCGGCTAGCGGACAAGAGACCCAGTACTTC.

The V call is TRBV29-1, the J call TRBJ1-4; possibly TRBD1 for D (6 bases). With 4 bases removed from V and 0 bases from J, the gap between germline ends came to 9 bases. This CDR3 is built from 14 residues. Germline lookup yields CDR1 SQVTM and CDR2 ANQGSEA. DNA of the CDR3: TGCAGCGTTGGGACAGAACCAACTAATGAAAAACTGTTTTTT. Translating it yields CSVGTEPTNEKLFF. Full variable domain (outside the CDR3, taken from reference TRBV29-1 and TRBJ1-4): SAVISQKPSRDICQRGTSLTIQCQVDSQVTMMFWYRQQPGQSLTLIATANQGSEATYESGFVIDKFPISRPNLTFSTLTVSNMSPEDSSIYLCSVGTEPTNEKLFFGSGTQLSVL.

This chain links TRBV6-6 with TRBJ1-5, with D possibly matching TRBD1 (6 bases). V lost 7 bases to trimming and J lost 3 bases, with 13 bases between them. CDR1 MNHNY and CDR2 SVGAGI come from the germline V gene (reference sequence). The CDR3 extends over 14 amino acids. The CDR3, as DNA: TGTGCCAGCAATTTAGGGGGAACCAATCAGCCCCAGCATTTT. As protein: CASNLGGTNQPQHF.

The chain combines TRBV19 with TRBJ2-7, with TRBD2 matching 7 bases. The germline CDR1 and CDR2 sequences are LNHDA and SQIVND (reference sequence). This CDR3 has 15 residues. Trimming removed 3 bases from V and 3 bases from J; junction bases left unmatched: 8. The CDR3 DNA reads TGTGCCAGTAGTATCGCCCCTAGCGGCCACTACGAGCAGTACTTC. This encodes CASSIAPSGHYEQYF.

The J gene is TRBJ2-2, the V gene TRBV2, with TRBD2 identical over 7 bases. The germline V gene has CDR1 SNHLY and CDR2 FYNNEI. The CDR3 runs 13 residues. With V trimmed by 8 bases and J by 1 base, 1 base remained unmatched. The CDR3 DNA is TGTGCCAGCGGGAGGGAGAACACCGGGGAGCTGTTTTTT. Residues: CASGRENTGELFF. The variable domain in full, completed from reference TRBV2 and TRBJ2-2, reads EPEVTQTPSHQVTQMGQEVILRCVPISNHLYFYWYRQILGQKVEFLVSFYNNEISEKSEIFDDQFSVERPDGSNFTLKIRSTKLEDSAMYFCASGRENTGELFFGEGSRLTVL.

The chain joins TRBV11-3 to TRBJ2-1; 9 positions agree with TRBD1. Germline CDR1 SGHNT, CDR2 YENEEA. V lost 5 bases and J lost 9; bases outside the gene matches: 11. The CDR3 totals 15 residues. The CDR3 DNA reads TGTGCCAGCAGCCTAGCGGTGGGACAGGGTGGTGAGCAGTTCTTC. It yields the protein CASSLAVGQGGEQFF.

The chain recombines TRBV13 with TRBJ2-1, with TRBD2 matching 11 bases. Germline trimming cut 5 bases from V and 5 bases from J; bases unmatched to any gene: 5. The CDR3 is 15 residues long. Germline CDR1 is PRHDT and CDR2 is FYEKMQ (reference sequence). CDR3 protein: CASSTLAGGNNEQFF. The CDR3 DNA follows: TGTGCCAGCAGCACCTTAGCGGGAGGGAACAATGAGCAGTTCTTC.

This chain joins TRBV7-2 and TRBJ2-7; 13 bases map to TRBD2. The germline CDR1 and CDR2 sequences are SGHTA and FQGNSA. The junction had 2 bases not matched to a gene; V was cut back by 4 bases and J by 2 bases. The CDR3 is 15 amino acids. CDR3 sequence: CASSSGLAGPYEQYF. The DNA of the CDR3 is TGTGCCAGCAGCTCGGGACTAGCGGGGCCCTACGAGCAGTACTTC.

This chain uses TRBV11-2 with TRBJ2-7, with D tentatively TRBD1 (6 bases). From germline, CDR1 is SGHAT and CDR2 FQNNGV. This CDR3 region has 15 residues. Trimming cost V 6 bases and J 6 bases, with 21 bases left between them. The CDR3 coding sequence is TGTGCCAGCAGTTCCAGGGGATCCCGTGAGGGCGAGCAGTACTTC. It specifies CASSSRGSREGEQYF.

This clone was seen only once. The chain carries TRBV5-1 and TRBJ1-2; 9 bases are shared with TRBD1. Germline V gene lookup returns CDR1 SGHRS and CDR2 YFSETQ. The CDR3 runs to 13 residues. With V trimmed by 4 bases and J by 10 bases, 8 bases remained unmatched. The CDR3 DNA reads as TGCGCCAGCAGCCCGGACAGGGGCAAGTACTACACCTTC. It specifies CASSPDRGKYYTF. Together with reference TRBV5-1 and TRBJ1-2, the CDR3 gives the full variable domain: KAGVTQTPRYLIKTRGQQVTLSCSPISGHRSVSWYQQTPGQGLQFLFEYFSETQRNKGNFPGRFSGRQFSNSRSEMNVSTLELGDSALYLCASSPDRGKYYTFGSGTRLTVV.

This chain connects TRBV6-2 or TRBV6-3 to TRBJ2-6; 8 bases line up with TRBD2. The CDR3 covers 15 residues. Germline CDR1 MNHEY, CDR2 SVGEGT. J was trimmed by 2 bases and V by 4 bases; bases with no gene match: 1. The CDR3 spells CASSFSGTGANVLTF. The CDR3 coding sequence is TGTGCCAGCAGTTTTAGCGGGACTGGGGCCAACGTCCTGACTTTC.

CDR3 loop: CASSPAGGVEYNEQFF. CDR3 sequence (DNA): TGTGCCAGCAGCCCGGCAGGGGGAGTAGAGTACAATGAGCAGTTCTTC. J is TRBJ2-1 and V is TRBV9; 7 nucleotides line up with TRBD1. Per the germline V gene, CDR1 is SGDLS and CDR2 is YYNGEE. The CDR3 sequence is 16 residues long. After removal of 4 bases from V and 4 bases from J, the junction contained 11 bases not matched to a gene. Combining the CDR3 with reference TRBV9 and TRBJ2-1 gives the whole variable domain DSGVTQTPKHLITATGQRVTLRCSPRSGDLSVYWYQQSLDQGLQFLIQYYNGEERAKGNILERFSAQQFPDLHSELNLSSLELGDSALYFCASSPAGGVEYNEQFFGPGTRLTVL.

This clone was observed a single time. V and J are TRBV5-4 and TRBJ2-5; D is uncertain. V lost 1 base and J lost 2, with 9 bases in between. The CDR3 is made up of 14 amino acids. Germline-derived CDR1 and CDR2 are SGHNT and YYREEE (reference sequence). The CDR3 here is CASSLRAVQETQYF. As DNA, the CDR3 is TGTGCCAGCAGCTTGCGTGCGGTACAAGAGACCCAGTACTTC.

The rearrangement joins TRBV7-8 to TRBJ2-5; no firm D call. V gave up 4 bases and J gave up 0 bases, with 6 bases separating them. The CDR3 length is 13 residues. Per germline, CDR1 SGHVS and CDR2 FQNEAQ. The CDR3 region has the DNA TGTGCCAGCAGCTCAGGATACCAAGAGACCCAGTACTTC. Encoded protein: CASSSGYQETQYF.

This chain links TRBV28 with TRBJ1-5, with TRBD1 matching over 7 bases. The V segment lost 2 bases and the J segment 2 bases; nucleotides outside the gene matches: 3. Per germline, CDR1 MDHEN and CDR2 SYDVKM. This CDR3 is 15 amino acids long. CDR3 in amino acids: CASSLPTGGNQPQHF. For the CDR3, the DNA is TGTGCCAGCAGTTTACCTACAGGGGGCAATCAGCCCCAGCATTTT.